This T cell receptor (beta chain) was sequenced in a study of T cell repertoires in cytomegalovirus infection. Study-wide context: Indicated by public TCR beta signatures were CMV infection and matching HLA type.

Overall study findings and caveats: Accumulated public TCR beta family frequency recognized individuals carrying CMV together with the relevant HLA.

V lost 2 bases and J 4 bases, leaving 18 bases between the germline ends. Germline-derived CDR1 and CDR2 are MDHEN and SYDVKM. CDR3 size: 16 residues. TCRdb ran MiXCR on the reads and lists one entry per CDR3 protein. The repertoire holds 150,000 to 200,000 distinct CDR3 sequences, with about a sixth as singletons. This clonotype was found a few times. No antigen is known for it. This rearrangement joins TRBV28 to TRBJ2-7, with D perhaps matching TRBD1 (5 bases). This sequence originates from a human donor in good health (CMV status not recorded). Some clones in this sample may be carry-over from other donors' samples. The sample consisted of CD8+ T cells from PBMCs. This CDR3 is CASSLRAARVGYEQYF. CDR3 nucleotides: TGTGCCAGCAGTTTAAGGGCCGCCAGGGTGGGATACGAGCAGTACTTC.